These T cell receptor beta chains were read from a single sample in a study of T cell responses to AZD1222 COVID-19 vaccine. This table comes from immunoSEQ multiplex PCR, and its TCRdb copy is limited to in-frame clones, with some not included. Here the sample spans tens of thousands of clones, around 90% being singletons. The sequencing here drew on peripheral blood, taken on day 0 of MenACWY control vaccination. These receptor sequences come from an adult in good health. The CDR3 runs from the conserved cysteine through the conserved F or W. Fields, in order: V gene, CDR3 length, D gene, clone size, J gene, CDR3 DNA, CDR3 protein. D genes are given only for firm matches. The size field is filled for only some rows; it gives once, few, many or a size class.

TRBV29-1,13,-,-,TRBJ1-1,TGCAGCGTTGATGTTGTGAGGAACACTGAAGCTTTCTTT,CSVDVVRNTEAFF
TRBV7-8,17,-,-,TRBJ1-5,TGTGCCAGCAGCCGCGGTGGAGGAATCTATAGCAATCAGCCCCAGCATTTT,CASSRGGGIYSNQPQHF
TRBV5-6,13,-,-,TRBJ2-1,TGTGCCAGCAGCTCGGGGCCTCCGAGTGAGCAGTTCTTC,CASSSGPPSEQFF
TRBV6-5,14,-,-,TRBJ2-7,TGTGCCAGCTCGGACCGGGACAACAAAGACGAGCAGTACTTC,CASSDRDNKDEQYF
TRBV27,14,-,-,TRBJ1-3,TGTGCCAGCAGTTTAACAGGGTGGGGAAACACCATATATTTT,CASSLTGWGNTIYF
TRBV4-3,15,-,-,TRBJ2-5,TGCGCCAGCAGCCGAGCCGTGGGACGCCAAGAGACCCAGTACTTC,CASSRAVGRQETQYF
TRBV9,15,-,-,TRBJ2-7,TGTGCCAGCAGCCCAGGAAACCGGGGGACCTACGAGCAGTACTTC,CASSPGNRGTYEQYF
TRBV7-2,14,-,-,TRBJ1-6,TGTGCCAGCAGCATTGGAGGAACCGGTTCACCCCTCCACTTT,CASSIGGTGSPLHF
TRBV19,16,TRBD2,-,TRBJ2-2,TGTGCCAGTAGTATCGCGGGAGAAACGTACACCGGGGAGCTGTTTTTT,CASSIAGETYTGELFF
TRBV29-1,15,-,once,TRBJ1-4,TGCAGCGCCCGCAACCGGGAGGGGGTTGGAGAAAAACTGTTTTTT,CSARNREGVGEKLFF
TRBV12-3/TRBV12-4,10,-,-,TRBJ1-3,TGTGCCAGCAGCCTAAACACCATATATTTT,CASSLNTIYF
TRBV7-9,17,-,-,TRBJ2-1,TGTGCCAGCAGCCCGAAGGGGCTTGGCAGCGTGGGGAATGAGCAGTTCTTC,CASSPKGLGSVGNEQFF
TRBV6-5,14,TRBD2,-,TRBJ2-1,TGTGCCAGCACTTGGACTAGCGGGAGTAATGAGCAGTTCTTC,CASTWTSGSNEQFF
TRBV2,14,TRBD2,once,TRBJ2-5,TGTGCCAGCAGTGAAGCGCTGGGGGGGGAGACCCAGTACTTC,CASSEALGGETQYF